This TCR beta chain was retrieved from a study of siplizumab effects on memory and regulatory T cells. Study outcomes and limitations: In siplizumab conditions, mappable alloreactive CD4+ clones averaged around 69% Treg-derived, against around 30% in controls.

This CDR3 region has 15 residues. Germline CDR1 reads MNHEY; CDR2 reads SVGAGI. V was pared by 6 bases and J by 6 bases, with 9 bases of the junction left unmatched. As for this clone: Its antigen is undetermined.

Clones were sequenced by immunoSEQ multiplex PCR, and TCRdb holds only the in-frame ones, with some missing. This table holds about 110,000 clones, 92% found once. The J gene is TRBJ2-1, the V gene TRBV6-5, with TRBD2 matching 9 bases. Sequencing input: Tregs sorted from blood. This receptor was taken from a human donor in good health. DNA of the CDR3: TGTGCCAGCAGGGGACTAGCCGGAGGACTCAATGAGCAGTTCTTC. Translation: CASRGLAGGLNEQFF.